This T cell receptor (beta chain) was recovered during a study of T cell repertoires in cytomegalovirus infection. This clonotype was detected many times. Its antigen is not identified. Germline CDR1 is KGHSH and CDR2 is LQKENI. The CDR3 is made up of 15 amino acids. The ends were cut back, 5 bases at V and 4 bases at J, with 15 bases in the middle. MiXCR was run by TCRdb on the reads, yielding one entry per CDR3 protein. The sample holds roughly 27,000 distinct CDR3 sequences, around 19% seen once. This TCR derives from a human donor in good health (CMV status not recorded). Some clones in this sample may be carry-over from other donors' samples. The chain uses TRBV18 and TRBJ2-4, with D maybe TRBD2 (5 bases). Sample: CD8+ T cells from cultured PBMCs, taken from culture after CMV antigen stimulation. The CDR3 nucleotides are TGTGCCAGCTCAGATATGGCGGGCCTAAAAAACATTCAGTACTTC. Translating it yields CASSDMAGLKNIQYF.